A single sample gave rise to the 2 T cell receptor beta chains below, sequenced in a study of CD8 T cells in ankylosing spondylitis. Study results and caveats: Characteristic, it appeared, of ankylosing spondylitis blood was a TCR beta motif of about eight highly homologous variants.

No antigen has been identified for these receptors. Via MiXCR, TCRdb re-called the 5' RACE reads, giving one row per CDR3 protein. Of about 390,000 distinct CDR3 sequences detected, 20% to 25% appear once; the ten largest clones hold roughly a sixth. The material sequenced was blood, either unsorted or a sorted T cell fraction (not recorded which). These receptors all stem from a male donor with ankylosing spondylitis.

This chain uses TRBV29-1 with TRBJ2-5; D gene ambiguous. V was clipped by 7 bases and J by 2 bases, with 8 bases between them. The CDR3 has 11 residues. Per the germline V gene, CDR1 is SQVTM and CDR2 is ANQGSEA. The CDR3 reads CSGRLQETQYF. CDR3 bases: TGCAGCGGGCGTCTTCAAGAGACCCAGTACTTC.

This clonotype showed up just a few times. CDR3 nucleotide sequence: TGCAGTGCCGCGGGTAGCGGCCTCACAGATACGCAGTATTTT. Its protein is CSAAGSGLTDTQYF. This sequence joins TRBV20-1 and TRBJ2-3; a weak D match, TRBD2 (6 bases). Germline CDR1 is DFQATT and CDR2 is SNEGSKA (reference sequence). V dropped 6 bases and J dropped 2 bases, with 15 bases sitting between them. CDR3 length equals 14 residues.